These T cell receptor beta chains were read from a single sample in a study of T cells in localized non-small cell lung cancer. Clones were read by immunoSEQ multiplex PCR, and TCRdb kept only the in-frame ones, dropping some. The data contain approximately 34,000 clones, 85% to 95% of them singletons. Source: peripheral blood, taken before any cancer treatment. The receptors originated from a female donor at least 60 years old with stage I lung adenocarcinoma. Both conserved end residues are part of each CDR3. Each record gives: V gene, J gene, CDR3 protein.

TRBV7-2	TRBJ2-7	CASSLATYEQYF
TRBV21-1	TRBJ1-1	CASKVNPRGTEAFF
TRBV14	TRBJ1-1	CASSQIAGGTNTEAFF
TRBV28	TRBJ2-1	CASRTGSYNEQFF
TRBV6-5	TRBJ1-2	CASSRTGRYGYTF
TRBV19	TRBJ2-1	CASSISLANYNEQFF
TRBV6-5	TRBJ2-5	CASRLEGTQYF
TRBV18	TRBJ1-3	CASSPLDRISGNTIYF
TRBV9	TRBJ2-1	CASSVTSGSGNEQFF
TRBV6-5	TRBJ2-1	CASRPGTGNSEQFF
TRBV5-3	TRBJ2-1	CARSPSWSDEQFF
TRBV15	TRBJ2-7	CATSNSGSYEQYF
TRBV4-3	TRBJ1-1	CASSQTGRNTEAFF
TRBV6-5	TRBJ1-5	CASSYSSGVGQPQHF
TRBV6-6	TRBJ1-5	CASSRTGGLSQPQHF
TRBV7-8	TRBJ1-1	CASSLEARDTEAFF
TRBV10-1	TRBJ2-5	CASSDPGQVQYF
TRBV28	TRBJ1-1	CARRDRGLMNTEAFF
TRBV9	TRBJ1-4	CASSGGATNEKLFF
TRBV5-1	TRBJ2-2	CASSFGQGSAGELFF
TRBV7-2	TRBJ1-5	CASSLVAGERVGNQPQHF
TRBV27	TRBJ1-6	CASSLNRRDSPLHF
TRBV6-1	TRBJ1-5	CASSELGQGAAAQPQHF
TRBV19	TRBJ2-6	CASSLGGGANVLTF
TRBV7-2	TRBJ1-1	CASSLMNTEAFF
TRBV7-9	TRBJ2-5	CASSDSQETQYF
TRBV27	TRBJ2-4	CASGTGSLGNIQYF
TRBV30	TRBJ2-4	CAWSSRGNIQYF
TRBV5-4	TRBJ1-2	CASSLGDRGYGYTF
TRBV11-2	TRBJ1-4	CASSPRGGATNEKLFF
TRBV7-3	TRBJ2-7	CASSLGQFYEQYF
TRBV29-1	TRBJ2-1	CSTRREYNEQFF
TRBV2	TRBJ2-3	CASSSDLTSGGPGLPDTQYF
TRBV5-1	TRBJ1-1	CASRKAGTPNTEAFF
TRBV6-6	TRBJ1-1	CASSYPTGGPSGAFF
TRBV4-3	TRBJ1-3	CASSQDLTIATDHTIYF
TRBV5-1	TRBJ2-5	CASSLGDRGRQETQYF
TRBV29-1	TRBJ1-2	CSVEGEQIIYGYTF
TRBV5-1	TRBJ1-1	CASSWRQGENTEAFF
TRBV5-1	TRBJ1-4	CASSLGTNEKLFF
TRBV18	TRBJ1-1	CASSQDRGLAGTEAFF
TRBV5-1	TRBJ2-3	CASSVSSGGSTDTQYF
TRBV4-1	TRBJ1-3	CASSQGGQGGSGNTIYF
TRBV7-2	TRBJ1-5	CAGRPDRRIYSNQPQHF
TRBV19	TRBJ2-3	CASSRSTGTGITDTQYF
TRBV2	TRBJ1-5	CASSPQVSNQPQHF
TRBV6-5	TRBJ1-2	CASTPRQVPYGYTF
TRBV19	TRBJ1-3	CASRTIGGSRGNTIYF
TRBV9	TRBJ2-7	CASSVVGGIPPHEQYF